The entry that follows covers one T cell receptor beta chain sequence. The sample originates from a study of T cell responses to AZD1222 COVID-19 vaccine. V was cut by 3 bases and J by 4 bases, with 9 bases left in between. Germline values: CDR1 KGHSH, CDR2 LQKENI. This CDR3 is built from 14 residues. The data were produced by immunoSEQ multiplex PCR, yet TCRdb's version contains in-frame clones alone and is incomplete. The sample holds around 150,000 clones, around four fifths seen once. This chain uses TRBV18 with TRBJ2-2; D might be TRBD2 (6 bases). The sequence was collected from an adult in good health. Sequenced here: peripheral blood, sampled on day 0 of AZD1222 vaccination. For the CDR3, the DNA is TGTGCCAGCTCACCCGGCGGGGCCACCGGGGAGCTGTTTTTT. This gives the protein CASSPGGATGELFF.